This is a list of T cell receptor beta chains from one sample in a study of cytotoxic CD8 clonotypes in ibrutinib-treated CLL. The table came from immunoSEQ multiplex PCR; TCRdb's copy has only in-frame clones and leaves some out. In the table there are about 14,000 clones, 50% to 75% of which are singletons. The sample was PBMCs, taken before ibrutinib treatment. These receptors originate from a human donor with chronic lymphocytic leukemia. Both conserved end residues are part of each CDR3. Each record gives: V gene, CDR3 protein.

V: TRBV7-9; CDR3: CASRPGQSNTEAFF
V: TRBV18; CDR3: CASSLGTAATTGELFF
V: TRBV11-1; CDR3: CASSLERENIQYF
V: TRBV18; CDR3: CASSRAGGTNEKLFF
V: TRBV7-9; CDR3: CASSPRQGVGELFF
V: TRBV19; CDR3: CASMRGNDIRQGEQFF
V: TRBV18; CDR3: CASSPEGNQPQHF
V: TRBV5-1; CDR3: CASSLPLLAGGLQETQYF
V: TRBV11-2; CDR3: CASNFIRNSPGTQYF
V: TRBV5-4; CDR3: CASSDSLTEAFF
V: TRBV7-9; CDR3: CASSLGGGATQYF
V: TRBV7-8; CDR3: CASSLADQGGGSPLHF
V: TRBV27; CDR3: CASIIFPGSNTEAFF
V: TRBV5-4; CDR3: CASSPTTGGERETQYF
V: TRBV10-2; CDR3: CASSGDSYGYTF
V: TRBV27; CDR3: CASRGGAGLEQDTQYF
V: TRBV27; CDR3: CASSTRVVNTEAFF
V: TRBV10-3; CDR3: CAIKLGQGTSTDTQYF
V: TRBV19; CDR3: CASSIDRWYGYTF
V: TRBV7-9; CDR3: CASSLGGINNEQFF
V: TRBV5-1; CDR3: CASSFSNQPQHF
V: TRBV5-5; CDR3: CASSLVGREYEQYF
V: TRBV11-2; CDR3: CASSLSRQTNTGELFF
V: TRBV27; CDR3: CASSPRGDNEQFF
V: TRBV27; CDR3: CASSFNPLQGNTEAFF
V: TRBV5-4; CDR3: CASSIQGRGNYGYTF
V: TRBV19; CDR3: CASSIRQPAEAFF
V: TRBV6-4; CDR3: CASSDWGTGAFF
V: TRBV5-4; CDR3: CASSIVVGELFF
V: TRBV5-4; CDR3: CASRWTGSLYGYTF
V: TRBV5-6; CDR3: CASSLVYRHMNTEAFF
V: TRBV5-5; CDR3: CASSPRTSLRDNEQFF
V: TRBV10-3; CDR3: CAISKDPGSSYNSPLHF
V: TRBV5-4; CDR3: CASSLGQGARETQYF
V: TRBV5-5; CDR3: CASSFRRTGDEKLFF
V: TRBV21-1; CDR3: CASSPLGRAAKEKLFF
V: TRBV27; CDR3: CASSPQGHGYTF
V: TRBV5-4; CDR3: CASSPGVGRDEQFF
V: TRBV18; CDR3: CASSTGGTGNTIYF
V: TRBV25-1; CDR3: CATINREGYGYTF
V: TRBV19; CDR3: CASSTSTGLPYGYTF
V: TRBV7-6; CDR3: CASSPGSGNQPQHF
V: TRBV19; CDR3: CASSIDNRLIREQYF
V: TRBV29-1; CDR3: CSVAVGLGDTQYF
V: TRBV29-1; CDR3: CSVASSPNQPQHF
V: TRBV4-1; CDR3: CASSPLEAGRVYQYF